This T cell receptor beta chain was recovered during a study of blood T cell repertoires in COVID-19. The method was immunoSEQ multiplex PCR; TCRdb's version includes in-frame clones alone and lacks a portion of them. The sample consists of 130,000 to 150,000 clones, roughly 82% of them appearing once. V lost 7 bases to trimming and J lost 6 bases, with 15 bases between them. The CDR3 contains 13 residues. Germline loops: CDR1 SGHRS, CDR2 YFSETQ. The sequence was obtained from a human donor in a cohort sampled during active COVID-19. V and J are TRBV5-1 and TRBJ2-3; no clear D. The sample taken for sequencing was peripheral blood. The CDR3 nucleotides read TGCGCCAGCGGGCGAGTTGGTGAGGATACGCAGTATTTT. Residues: CASGRVGEDTQYF.